This T cell receptor (beta chain) is from a study of T cells after yellow fever vaccination. Overall study results and limits: Most clones from primary vaccination resurfaced after the booster (around 97% CD4, 70% to 90% CD8).

Points on this clonotype: Its antigen is still unknown.

Using its own MiXCR run on the 5' RACE reads, TCRdb lists one record per CDR3 protein. The sample has 450,000 to 550,000 distinct CDR3 sequences; roughly a fifth are singletons. The CDR3 runs 16 residues. Trimming removed 7 bases from V and 1 base from J; junction bases left unmatched: 11. The sequence was obtained from a man aged 18 to 35 who received the YFV17D yellow fever vaccine. This chain uses TRBV12-3 or TRBV12-4 with TRBJ2-5; 8 bases align to TRBD2. The sequencing here drew on PBMCs, taken about 20 days after the first yellow fever vaccination. In nucleotides, the CDR3 is TGTGCCAGCACCCCAGCGGGGGATGCGGGCCAAGAGACCCAGTACTTC. Protein: CASTPAGDAGQETQYF.